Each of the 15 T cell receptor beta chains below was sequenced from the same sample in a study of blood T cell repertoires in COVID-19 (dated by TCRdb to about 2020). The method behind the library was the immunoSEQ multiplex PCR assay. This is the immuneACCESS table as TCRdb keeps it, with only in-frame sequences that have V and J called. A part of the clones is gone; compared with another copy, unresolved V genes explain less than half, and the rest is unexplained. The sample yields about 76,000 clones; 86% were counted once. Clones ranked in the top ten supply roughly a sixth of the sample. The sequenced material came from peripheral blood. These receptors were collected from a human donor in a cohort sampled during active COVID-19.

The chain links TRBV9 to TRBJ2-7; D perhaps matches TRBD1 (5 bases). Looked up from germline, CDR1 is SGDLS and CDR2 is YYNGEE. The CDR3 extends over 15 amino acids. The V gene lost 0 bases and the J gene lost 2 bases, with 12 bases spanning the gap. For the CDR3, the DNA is TGTGCCAGCAGCGTAGGTCAGGGATCCCCCTACGAGCAGTACTTC. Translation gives CASSVGQGSPYEQYF.

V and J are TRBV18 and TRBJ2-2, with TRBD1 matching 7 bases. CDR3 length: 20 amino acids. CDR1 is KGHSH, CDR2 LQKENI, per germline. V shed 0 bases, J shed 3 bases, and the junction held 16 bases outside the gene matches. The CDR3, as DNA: TGTGCCAGCTCACCACCCCTCGGGACAGCGCTCCCCAGGGACACCGGGGAGCTGTTTTTT. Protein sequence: CASSPPLGTALPRDTGELFF.

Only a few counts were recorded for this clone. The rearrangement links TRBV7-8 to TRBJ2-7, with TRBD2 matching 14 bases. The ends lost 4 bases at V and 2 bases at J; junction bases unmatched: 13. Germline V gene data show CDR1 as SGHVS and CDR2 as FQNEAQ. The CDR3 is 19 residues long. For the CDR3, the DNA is TGTGCCAGCAGCTCCCTTACTGGACTAGCGGGGGGCCGTACCTACGAGCAGTACTTC. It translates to CASSSLTGLAGGRTYEQYF.

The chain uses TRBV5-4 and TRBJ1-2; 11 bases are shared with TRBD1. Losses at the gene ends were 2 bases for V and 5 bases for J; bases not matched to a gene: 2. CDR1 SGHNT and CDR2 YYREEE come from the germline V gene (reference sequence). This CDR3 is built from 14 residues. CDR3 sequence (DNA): TGTGCCAGCAGCTTAGGACAGGGGGCTTATGGCTACACCTTC. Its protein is CASSLGQGAYGYTF.

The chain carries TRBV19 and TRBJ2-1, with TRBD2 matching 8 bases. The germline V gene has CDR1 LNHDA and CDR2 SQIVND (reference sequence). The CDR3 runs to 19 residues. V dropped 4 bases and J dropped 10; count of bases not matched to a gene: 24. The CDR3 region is CASSNRRGAGGSGETEQFF. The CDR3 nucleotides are TGTGCCAGTAGTAACCGACGAGGGGCGGGGGGTTCGGGCGAGACGGAGCAGTTCTTC.

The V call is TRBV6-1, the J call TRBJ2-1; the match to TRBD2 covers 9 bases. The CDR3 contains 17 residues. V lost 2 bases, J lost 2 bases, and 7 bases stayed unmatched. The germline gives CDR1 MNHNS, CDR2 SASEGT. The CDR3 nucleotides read TGTGCCAGCAGTGAAAGGTCTAGCGGGATACCCTACAATGAGCAGTTCTTC. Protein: CASSERSSGIPYNEQFF.

The CDR3 loop reads CASRTRLDATGELFF. CDR3 bases: TGTGCCAGCAGAACCAGACTAGACGCCACCGGGGAGCTGTTTTTT. This chain uses TRBV6-5 with TRBJ2-2, with D possibly TRBD2 on 6 matching bases. The CDR3 sequence is 15 residues long. The germline V and J ends were trimmed by 6 bases and 4 bases, with 15 bases remaining between them. Germline V gene lookup returns CDR1 MNHEY and CDR2 SVGAGI.

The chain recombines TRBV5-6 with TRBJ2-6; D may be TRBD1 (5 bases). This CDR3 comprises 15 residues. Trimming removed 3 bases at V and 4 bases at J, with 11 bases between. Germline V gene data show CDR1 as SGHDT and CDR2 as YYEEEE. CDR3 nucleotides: TGTGCCAGCAGCTATGGGGCATCCGGGGCCAACGTCCTGACTTTC. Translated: CASSYGASGANVLTF.

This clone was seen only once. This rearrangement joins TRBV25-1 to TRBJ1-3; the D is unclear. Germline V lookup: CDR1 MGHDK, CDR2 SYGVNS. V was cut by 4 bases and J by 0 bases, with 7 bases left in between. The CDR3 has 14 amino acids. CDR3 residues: CASSGGYSGNTIYF. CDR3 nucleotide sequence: TGTGCCAGCAGTGGAGGTTACTCTGGAAACACCATATATTTT.

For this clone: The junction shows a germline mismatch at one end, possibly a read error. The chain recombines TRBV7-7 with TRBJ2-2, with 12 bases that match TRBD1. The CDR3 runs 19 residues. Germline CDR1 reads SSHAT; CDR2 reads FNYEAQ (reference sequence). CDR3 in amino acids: CASSSALGTGGIRAGELFF. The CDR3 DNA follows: TGTGCTAGCAGCTCAGCCCTAGGGACAGGGGGCATTCGGGCCGGGGAGCTGTTTTTT.

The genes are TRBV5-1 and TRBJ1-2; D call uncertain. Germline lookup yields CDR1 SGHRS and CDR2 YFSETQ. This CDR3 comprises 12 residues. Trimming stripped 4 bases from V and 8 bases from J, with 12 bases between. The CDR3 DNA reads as TGCGCCAGCAGCCCACGTGAGGGAGGCTACACCTTC. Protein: CASSPREGGYTF.

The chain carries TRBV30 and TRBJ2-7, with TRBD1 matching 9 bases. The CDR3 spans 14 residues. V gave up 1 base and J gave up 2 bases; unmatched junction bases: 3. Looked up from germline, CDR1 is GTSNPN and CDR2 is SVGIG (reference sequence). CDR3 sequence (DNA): TGTGCCTGGAGTGGACAGGGGGTTGCCTACGAGCAGTACTTC. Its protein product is CAWSGQGVAYEQYF.

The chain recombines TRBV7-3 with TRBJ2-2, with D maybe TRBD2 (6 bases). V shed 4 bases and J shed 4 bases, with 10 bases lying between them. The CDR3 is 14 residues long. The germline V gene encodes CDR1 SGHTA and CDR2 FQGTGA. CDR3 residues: CASSSPGLTGELFF. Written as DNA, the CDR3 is TGTGCCAGCAGCTCGCCGGGACTCACCGGGGAGCTGTTTTTT.

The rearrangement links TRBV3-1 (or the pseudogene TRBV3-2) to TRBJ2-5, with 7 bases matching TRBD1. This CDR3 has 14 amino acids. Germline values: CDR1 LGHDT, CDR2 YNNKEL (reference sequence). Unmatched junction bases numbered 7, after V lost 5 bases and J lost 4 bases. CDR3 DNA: TGTGCCAGCAGCTATAGACAGGGTTTAGAGACCCAGTACTTC. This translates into CASSYRQGLETQYF.

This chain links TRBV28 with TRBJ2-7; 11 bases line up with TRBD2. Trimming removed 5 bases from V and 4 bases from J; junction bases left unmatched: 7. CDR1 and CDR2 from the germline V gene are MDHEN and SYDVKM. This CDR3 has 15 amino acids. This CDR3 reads CASSDLAGGRYEQYF. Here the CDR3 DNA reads TGTGCCAGCAGTGATCTAGCGGGGGGTCGATACGAGCAGTACTTC.